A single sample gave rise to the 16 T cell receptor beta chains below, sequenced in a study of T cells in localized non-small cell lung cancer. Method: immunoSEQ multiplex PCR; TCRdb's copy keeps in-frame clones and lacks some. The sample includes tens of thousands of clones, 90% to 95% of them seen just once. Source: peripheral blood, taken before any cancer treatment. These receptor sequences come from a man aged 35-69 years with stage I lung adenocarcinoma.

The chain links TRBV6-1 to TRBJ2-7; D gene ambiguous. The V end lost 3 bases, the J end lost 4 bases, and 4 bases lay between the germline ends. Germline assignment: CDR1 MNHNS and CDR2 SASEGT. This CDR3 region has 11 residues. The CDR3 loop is CASSESYEQYF. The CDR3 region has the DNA TGTGCCAGCAGTGAGTCGTACGAGCAGTACTTC.

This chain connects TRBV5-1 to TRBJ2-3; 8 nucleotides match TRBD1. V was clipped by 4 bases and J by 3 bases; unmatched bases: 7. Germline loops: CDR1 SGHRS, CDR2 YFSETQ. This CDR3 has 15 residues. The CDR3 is CASSPGQGRTDTQYF. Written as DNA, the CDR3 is TGCGCCAGCAGCCCAGGACAGGGAAGGACAGATACGCAGTATTTT.

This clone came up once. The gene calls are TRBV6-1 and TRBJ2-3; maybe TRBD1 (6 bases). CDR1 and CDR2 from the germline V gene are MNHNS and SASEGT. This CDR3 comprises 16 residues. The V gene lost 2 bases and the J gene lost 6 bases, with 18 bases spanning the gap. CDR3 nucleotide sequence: TGTGCCAGCAGTGAACCCTCCAGGGGATTTAGGGATACGCAGTATTTT. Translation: CASSEPSRGFRDTQYF.

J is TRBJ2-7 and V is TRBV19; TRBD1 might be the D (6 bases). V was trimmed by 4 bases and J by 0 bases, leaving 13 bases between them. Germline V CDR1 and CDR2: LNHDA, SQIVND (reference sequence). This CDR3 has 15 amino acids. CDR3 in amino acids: CASSRSTGGSYEQYF. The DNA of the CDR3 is TGTGCCAGTAGTAGGTCGACAGGTGGCTCCTACGAGCAGTACTTC.

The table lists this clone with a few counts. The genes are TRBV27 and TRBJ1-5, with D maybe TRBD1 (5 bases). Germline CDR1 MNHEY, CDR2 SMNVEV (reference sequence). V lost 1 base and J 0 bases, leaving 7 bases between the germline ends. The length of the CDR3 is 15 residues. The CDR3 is CASSLLGDSNQPQHF. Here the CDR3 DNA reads TGTGCCAGCAGTTTATTAGGGGATAGCAATCAGCCCCAGCATTTT.

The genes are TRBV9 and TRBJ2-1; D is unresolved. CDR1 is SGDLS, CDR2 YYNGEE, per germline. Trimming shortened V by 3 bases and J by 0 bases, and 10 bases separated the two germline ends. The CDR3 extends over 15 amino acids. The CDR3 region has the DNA TGTGCCAGCAGCGAAACGGAGAGCTCCTACAATGAGCAGTTCTTC. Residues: CASSETESSYNEQFF. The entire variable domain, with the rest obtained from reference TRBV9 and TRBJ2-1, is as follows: DSGVTQTPKHLITATGQRVTLRCSPRSGDLSVYWYQQSLDQGLQFLIQYYNGEERAKGNILERFSAQQFPDLHSELNLSSLELGDSALYFCASSETESSYNEQFFGPGTRLTVL.

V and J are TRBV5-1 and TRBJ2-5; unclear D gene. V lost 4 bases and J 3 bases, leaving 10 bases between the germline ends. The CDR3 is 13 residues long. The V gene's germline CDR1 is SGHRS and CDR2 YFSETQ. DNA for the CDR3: TGCGCCAGCAGCCCCACACCGGAAGAGACCCAGTACTTC. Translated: CASSPTPEETQYF. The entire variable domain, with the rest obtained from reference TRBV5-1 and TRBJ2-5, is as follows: KAGVTQTPRYLIKTRGQQVTLSCSPISGHRSVSWYQQTPGQGLQFLFEYFSETQRNKGNFPGRFSGRQFSNSRSEMNVSTLELGDSALYLCASSPTPEETQYFGPGTRLLVL.

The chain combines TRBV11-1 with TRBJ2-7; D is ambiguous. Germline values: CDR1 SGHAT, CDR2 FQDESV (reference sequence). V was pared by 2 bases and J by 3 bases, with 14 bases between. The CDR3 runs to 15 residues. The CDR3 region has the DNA TGTGCCAGCAGCTTATCCAACAAAGCCCACTACGAGCAGTACTTC. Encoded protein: CASSLSNKAHYEQYF. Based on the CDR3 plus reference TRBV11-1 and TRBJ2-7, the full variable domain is EAEVAQSPRYKITEKSQAVAFWCDPISGHATLYWYRQILGQGPELLVQFQDESVVDDSQLPKDRFSAERLKGVDSTLKIQPAELGDSAMYLCASSLSNKAHYEQYFGPGTRLTVT.

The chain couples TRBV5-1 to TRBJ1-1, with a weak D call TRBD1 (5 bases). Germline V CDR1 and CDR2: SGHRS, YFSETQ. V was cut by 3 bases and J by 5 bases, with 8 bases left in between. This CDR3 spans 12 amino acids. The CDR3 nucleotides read TGCGCCAGCAGCTGGGAGGGGACTGAAGCTTTCTTT. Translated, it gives CASSWEGTEAFF. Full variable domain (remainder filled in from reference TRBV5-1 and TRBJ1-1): KAGVTQTPRYLIKTRGQQVTLSCSPISGHRSVSWYQQTPGQGLQFLFEYFSETQRNKGNFPGRFSGRQFSNSRSEMNVSTLELGDSALYLCASSWEGTEAFFGQGTRLTVV.

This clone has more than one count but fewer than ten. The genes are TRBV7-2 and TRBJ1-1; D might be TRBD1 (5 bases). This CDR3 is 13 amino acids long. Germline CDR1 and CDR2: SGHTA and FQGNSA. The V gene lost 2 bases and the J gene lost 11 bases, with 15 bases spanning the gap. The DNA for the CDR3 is TGTGCCAGCAGCTTACAAGGCCGGGGGGGTGCTTTCTTT. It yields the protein CASSLQGRGGAFF.

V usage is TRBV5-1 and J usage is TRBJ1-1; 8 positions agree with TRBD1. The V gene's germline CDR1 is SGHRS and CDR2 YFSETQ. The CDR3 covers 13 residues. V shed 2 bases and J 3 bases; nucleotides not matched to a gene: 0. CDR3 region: CASSLQGDTEAFF. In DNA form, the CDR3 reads TGCGCCAGCAGCTTACAGGGGGACACTGAAGCTTTCTTT.

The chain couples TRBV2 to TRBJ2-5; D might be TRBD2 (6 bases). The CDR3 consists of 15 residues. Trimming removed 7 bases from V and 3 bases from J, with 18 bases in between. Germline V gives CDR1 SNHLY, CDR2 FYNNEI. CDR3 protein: CASKLGGSVKETQYF. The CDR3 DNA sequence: TGTGCCAGCAAATTGGGGGGAAGCGTGAAAGAGACCCAGTACTTC. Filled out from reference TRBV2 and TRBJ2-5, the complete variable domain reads EPEVTQTPSHQVTQMGQEVILRCVPISNHLYFYWYRQILGQKVEFLVSFYNNEISEKSEIFDDQFSVERPDGSNFTLKIRSTKLEDSAMYFCASKLGGSVKETQYFGPGTRLLVL.

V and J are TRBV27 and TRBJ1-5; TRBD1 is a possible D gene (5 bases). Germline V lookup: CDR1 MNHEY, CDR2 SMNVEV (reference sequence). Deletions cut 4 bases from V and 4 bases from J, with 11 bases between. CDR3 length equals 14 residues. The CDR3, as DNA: TGTGCCAGCAGTTGGGACGGACCTAATCAGCCCCAGCATTTT. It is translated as CASSWDGPNQPQHF.

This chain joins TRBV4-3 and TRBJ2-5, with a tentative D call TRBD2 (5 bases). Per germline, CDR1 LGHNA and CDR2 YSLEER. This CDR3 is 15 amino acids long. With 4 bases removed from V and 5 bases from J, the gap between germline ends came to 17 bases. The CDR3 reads CASSLIARAGETQYF. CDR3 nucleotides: TGCGCCAGCAGCCTCATAGCGAGAGCTGGGGAGACCCAGTACTTC.

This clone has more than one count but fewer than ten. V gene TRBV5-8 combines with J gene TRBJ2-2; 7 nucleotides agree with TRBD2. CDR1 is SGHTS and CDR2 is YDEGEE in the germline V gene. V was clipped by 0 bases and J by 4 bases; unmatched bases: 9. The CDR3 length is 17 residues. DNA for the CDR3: TGTGCCAGCAGCTTGGCCGCGGGGGAGAAACCCACCGGGGAGCTGTTTTTT. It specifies CASSLAAGEKPTGELFF. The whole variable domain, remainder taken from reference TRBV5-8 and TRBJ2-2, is EAGVTQSPTHLIKTRGQQATLRCSPISGHTSVYWYQQALGLGLQFLLWYDEGEERNRGNFPPRFSGRQFPNYSSELNVNALELEDSALYLCASSLAAGEKPTGELFFGEGSRLTVL.

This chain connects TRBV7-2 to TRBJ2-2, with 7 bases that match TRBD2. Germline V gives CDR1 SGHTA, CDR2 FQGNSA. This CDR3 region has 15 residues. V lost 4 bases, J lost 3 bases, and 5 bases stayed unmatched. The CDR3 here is CASSWTRGHTGELFF. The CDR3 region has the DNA TGTGCCAGCAGCTGGACTAGGGGTCACACCGGGGAGCTGTTTTTT.